A selection of T cell receptor beta chains follows, all from one sample in a study of blood T cell repertoires in COVID-19. Assay: immunoSEQ multiplex PCR; the TCRdb copy retains only in-frame clones and omits some. The sample holds around 180,000 clones; more than 70% are singletons and the top ten take about 3.9%. Sample: peripheral blood. The origin of the receptors is a woman in her 30s with acute or convalescent COVID-19. Both conserved end residues are part of each CDR3. The D gene is left open where the match is weak. Clone sizes are given selectively: once, few, many, or a class where the clone is expanded.

v_gene,d_gene,j_gene,abundance,CDR3nt,CDR3aa
TRBV10-1,.,TRBJ1-5,.,TGCGCCAGCAGTGAGATGCAGGGGCGGCATTTT,CASSEMQGRHF
TRBV30,TRBD1,TRBJ1-1,.,TGTGCCTGGAGGCCGGACAGGGAGAACACTGAAGCTTTCTTT,CAWRPDRENTEAFF
TRBV4-1,TRBD1,TRBJ1-4,.,TGCGCCAGCAGCCAAGATTCCCGGGGACAGTGGAATGAAAAACTGTTTTTT,CASSQDSRGQWNEKLFF
TRBV28,.,TRBJ2-5,.,TGTGCCAGCAGTTTGCTCGGGGTAGGAGAGACCCAGTACTTC,CASSLLGVGETQYF
TRBV28,.,TRBJ1-2,.,TGTGCCAGCAGTCTATGGGTGGGAGGGAGCACCTTC,CASSLWVGGSTF
TRBV6-2/TRBV6-3,.,TRBJ1-2,.,TGTGCCAGCAGTTACGGGCGGGGTTCAAACTATGGCTACACCTTC,CASSYGRGSNYGYTF
TRBV7-2,.,TRBJ1-1,.,TGTGCCAGCAGCTATGGGCCTAACACTGAAGCTTTCTTT,CASSYGPNTEAFF
TRBV7-9,TRBD1,TRBJ2-7,.,TGTGCCAGCAGCTCCTGGACAGGCCGGGCCTCCTACGAGCAGTACTTC,CASSSWTGRASYEQYF
TRBV30,TRBD1,TRBJ2-7,.,TGTGCCTTGACAGGGGGGACTTCCTACGAGCAGTACTTC,CALTGGTSYEQYF
TRBV10-2,.,TRBJ2-1,few,TGCGCCAGCAGTGAATGGCGAGGTTTCTACAATGAGCAGTTCTTC,CASSEWRGFYNEQFF
TRBV28,.,TRBJ2-1,once,TGTGCCAGCAGTTTCCCGGATGAGCAGTTCTTC,CASSFPDEQFF